This T cell receptor beta chain was sequenced during a study of PD-1 blockade in classical Hodgkin lymphoma. Study-wide background: Every 2 weeks, patients had 3 mg/kg nivolumab intravenously.

About this clone: Its antigen is unknown.

The germline V and J ends were trimmed by 5 bases and 2 bases, with 15 bases remaining between them. Germline-derived CDR1 and CDR2 are SEHNR and FQNEAQ (reference sequence). This CDR3 is built from 15 residues. Every patient experienced relapse after autologous stem cell transplantation, and brentuximab vedotin exposure varied. Profiling relied on immunoSEQ multiplex PCR, and the TCRdb table lists in-frame clones only, not all of them. The table has tens of thousands of clones, about nine tenths seen once. Study-wide results and limits: Newly diagnosed and completely responding patients shared comparable baseline diversity. At baseline, newly diagnosed patients reportedly showed less TCR diversity than healthy donors.

The source is a human donor with classical Hodgkin lymphoma. The source was peripheral blood mononuclear cells (PBMCs), collected at baseline. This rearrangement joins TRBV7-9 to TRBJ1-1; D is ambiguous. The CDR3 sequence is CASSPPPATNTEAFF. The CDR3 region has the DNA TGTGCCAGCAGCCCTCCTCCAGCCACCAACACTGAAGCTTTCTTT.